These 16 T cell receptor beta chains were sequenced from one sample in a study of early T cells in non-severe SARS-CoV-2 infection. Each CDR3 protein is one row after TCRdb ran MiXCR on the 5' RACE reads. This sample has some 71,000 distinct CDR3 sequences, with roughly 15% found just once. Sequencing was done on a sample of whole blood. The receptors were gathered from an adult who was a healthcare worker with PCR-confirmed SARS-CoV-2 infection or an uninfected control (not recorded which).

This clonotype has more than one count but fewer than ten. This chain uses TRBV29-1 with TRBJ1-2, with D unclear. V was shortened by 7 bases and J by 5 bases, with 14 bases between the two germline ends. This CDR3 spans 12 amino acids. The germline V gene encodes CDR1 SQVTM and CDR2 ANQGSEA. The CDR3, as DNA: TGCAGCGCGGAAGAAGACGGTTATGGCTACACCTTC. Translation: CSAEEDGYGYTF.

This clonotype was seen a few times. V and J are TRBV11-2 and TRBJ2-6; D may be TRBD1 or TRBD2 (5 bases each). The germline CDR1 and CDR2 sequences are SGHAT and FQNNGV. The CDR3 length is 14 residues. V lost 8 bases, J lost 1 base, and 9 bases lay in between. The CDR3 region has the DNA TGTGCCAGCGGGACCCGTTCTGGGGCCAACGTCCTGACTTTC. This gives the protein CASGTRSGANVLTF.

Turning to this clonotype: A read error may produce the germline difference seen at one junction end. The rearrangement links TRBV29-1 to TRBJ2-1, with 11 positions matching TRBD1. The CDR3 has 14 residues. The V gene's germline CDR1 is SQVTM and CDR2 ANQGSEA. The chain's CDR3 is CSASPGTGGSERFF. CDR3 nucleotide sequence: TGCAGCGCCTCCCCCGGGACAGGGGGAAGTGAGCGGTTCTTC.

This clonotype has at least ten counts. The V gene is TRBV19, the J gene TRBJ1-2; D unclear. The germline gives CDR1 LNHDA, CDR2 SQIVND (reference sequence). The CDR3 sequence is 14 residues long. The germline V and J ends were trimmed by 3 bases and 0 bases, with 8 bases remaining between them. The CDR3 DNA reads TGTGCCAGTAGTATTGGAAATCCTAACTATGGCTACACCTTC. This codes for CASSIGNPNYGYTF.

In this sample, this clonotype turned up many times. The J gene is TRBJ2-2, the V gene TRBV7-6, with D uncertain. Germline CDR1 is SGHVS and CDR2 is FNYEAQ. The V and J ends lost 0 bases and 7 bases respectively, with 3 bases between them. The CDR3 is made up of 12 amino acids. The CDR3 DNA reads as TGTGCCAGCAGCTTAGCTGTCGGGGAGCTGTTTTTT. Translating gives CASSLAVGELFF. Drawing the rest from reference TRBV7-6 and TRBJ2-2, the complete variable domain is GAGVSQSPRYKVTKRGQDVALRCDPISGHVSLYWYRQALGQGPEFLTYFNYEAQQDKSGLPNDRFSAERPEGSISTLTIQRTEQRDSAMYRCASSLAVGELFFGEGSRLTVL.

This clonotype turned up a few times. The V call is TRBV11-2, the J call TRBJ1-1; D gene unclear. Germline V gives CDR1 SGHAT, CDR2 FQNNGV. The ends were cut back, 5 bases at V and 6 bases at J, with 19 bases in the middle. The CDR3 has 15 residues. The CDR3 here is CASSPPGAGTAEAFF. The CDR3 DNA is TGTGCCAGCAGCCCCCCGGGCGCAGGAACGGCTGAAGCTTTCTTT.

This rearrangement joins TRBV18 to TRBJ1-1; D remains ambiguous. Germline CDR1 is KGHSH and CDR2 is LQKENI. Trimming pared 5 bases from V and 6 bases from J, leaving 13 bases between. This CDR3 is built from 13 residues. This chain's CDR3 is CASSFGATPEAFF. As DNA, the CDR3 is TGTGCCAGCTCATTTGGAGCCACTCCTGAAGCTTTCTTT. Based on the CDR3 plus reference TRBV18 and TRBJ1-1, the full variable domain is NAGVMQNPRHLVRRRGQEARLRCSPMKGHSHVYWYRQLPEEGLKFMVYLQKENIIDESGMPKERFSAEFPKEGPSILRIQQVVRGDSAAYFCASSFGATPEAFFGQGTRLTVV.

This clonotype was detected ten times or more. The gene calls are TRBV11-2 and TRBJ1-3, with D hard to call. Deletions cut 4 bases from V and 0 bases from J, with 13 bases between. Per the germline V gene, CDR1 is SGHAT and CDR2 is FQNNGV. The CDR3 has 16 amino acids. The CDR3 is CASSSTTASSGNTIYF. The CDR3 DNA sequence: TGTGCCAGCAGCTCGACGACCGCCAGCTCTGGAAACACCATATATTTT.

This clonotype was seen more than once but under ten times. The chain carries TRBV29-1 and TRBJ2-1; 10 bases are shared with TRBD1. The CDR3 sequence is 12 residues long. Germline CDR1 is SQVTM and CDR2 is ANQGSEA. V was pared by 7 bases and J by 9 bases, with 6 bases of the junction left unmatched. The CDR3 DNA reads as TGCAGCGAGTGGACAGGGGGAAGTGAGCAGTTCTTC. This codes for CSEWTGGSEQFF.

This clonotype came up many times. The CDR3 nucleotides are TGCAGCGCCCGGGACATCCTCTACGAGCAGTACTTC. It yields the protein CSARDILYEQYF. The chain links TRBV29-1 to TRBJ2-7, with a weak D call TRBD1 (6 bases). The CDR3 is 12 amino acids. Germline loops: CDR1 SQVTM, CDR2 ANQGSEA. Trimming cost V 7 bases and J 3 bases, with 13 bases left between them.

This clonotype was recorded a few times. This sequence joins TRBV6-1 and TRBJ2-7, with a possible D match to TRBD2 (7 bases). The CDR3 runs to 13 residues. CDR1 is MNHNS, CDR2 SASEGT, per germline. Deletions cut 10 bases from V and 2 bases from J, with 15 bases between. CDR3 residues: CAIGRGATYEQYF. CDR3 DNA: TGTGCCATTGGCCGGGGGGCTACCTACGAGCAGTACTTC.

The table lists this clonotype with a few counts. The chain combines TRBV6-6 with TRBJ2-5; D possibly corresponds to TRBD2 (7 bases). Germline-derived CDR1 and CDR2 are MNHNY and SVGAGI (reference sequence). This CDR3 contains 14 residues. The V and J ends lost 5 bases and 3 bases respectively, with 13 bases between them. The CDR3 coding sequence is TGTGCCAGCAGTCCGCGGGGGCCCGAAGAGACCCAGTACTTC. This gives the protein CASSPRGPEETQYF.

CDR3 nucleotide sequence: TGTGCCACCAGTGACACAGGGACGGCCAGCACAGATACGCAGTATTTT. Its protein is CATSDTGTASTDTQYF. V is TRBV24-1 and J is TRBJ2-3, with D tentatively TRBD1 (6 bases). This CDR3 contains 16 residues. Germline V CDR1 and CDR2: KGHDR, SFDVKD. The V end was cut by 4 bases, the J end by 0 bases, with 13 bases between.

This clonotype was detected a few times. The gene calls are TRBV7-6 and TRBJ2-7; no clear D gene. Trimming removed 5 bases from V and 2 bases from J, with 13 bases in between. CDR3 length: 14 residues. The germline CDR1 and CDR2 sequences are SGHVS and FNYEAQ. CDR3 in DNA: TGTGCCAGCAGCCCTACTGACGTAACCTACGAGCAGTACTTC. It specifies CASSPTDVTYEQYF.

The chain combines TRBV19 with TRBJ1-2; 7 positions match TRBD1. This CDR3 has 14 residues. V lost 3 bases and J lost 3; bases outside the gene matches: 4. Germline values: CDR1 LNHDA, CDR2 SQIVND (reference sequence). The CDR3 DNA reads as TGTGCCAGTAGTATCCGGGACAGCTACTATGGCTACACCTTC. This codes for CASSIRDSYYGYTF.

The table lists this clonotype with many counts. V is TRBV11-2 and J is TRBJ2-7; 8 positions agree with TRBD2. J was trimmed by 2 bases and V by 5 bases; bases with no gene match: 17. CDR1 is SGHAT and CDR2 is FQNNGV in the germline V gene. The CDR3 is 18 amino acids. This CDR3 reads CASSPIRRGGRQPYEQYF. The CDR3 nucleotides are TGTGCCAGCAGCCCCATTAGACGGGGGGGACGTCAGCCCTACGAGCAGTACTTC.